The rows below give T cell receptor beta chains drawn from one sample of a study of blood T cells in healthy people across ages. TCRdb recomputed calls from the 5' RACE reads with MiXCR, one row per CDR3 protein. The sample yields about 1.6 million distinct CDR3 sequences, about 31% seen once. The source material was blood. The receptors come from a woman in her 30s in good health. CDR3s include the opening cysteine and the closing phenylalanine or tryptophan. D genes are given only for firm matches. The listing skips clone size in some rows; elsewhere it reads once, few, many or a size class.

TGTGCCAGCAGCTTAGACAGGGACCCCTACAATGAGCAGTTCTTC	CASSLDRDPYNEQFF	TRBV7-9	TRBJ2-1	NA	NA
TGTGCCAGCGCGGGATGGGCTCACCGAGGGAGTAACTACGAGCAGTACTTC	CASAGWAHRGSNYEQYF	TRBV6-4	TRBJ2-7	NA	NA
TGCGCCAGCAGCGCCCGCATTTCCCATGAGCAGTTCTTC	CASSARISHEQFF	TRBV5-1	TRBJ2-1	NA	NA
TGTGCCAGCAGTTACCGGGACTATTCACCCCTCCACTTT	CASSYRDYSPLHF	TRBV6-5	TRBJ1-6	NA	NA
TGCGCCAGCAGCTTGGAAATGGGGAGCACTGAAGCTTTCTTT	CASSLEMGSTEAFF	TRBV5-1	TRBJ1-1	NA	NA
TGTGCCAGCAGCTTAGGTGGACAGGGGTCACAGTTCTTC	CASSLGGQGSQFF	TRBV7-9	TRBJ2-1	NA	TRBD1
TGTGCCAGCAGCCAGGGACGGGGGTACCAAGAGACCCAGTACTTC	CASSQGRGYQETQYF	TRBV3-1	TRBJ2-5	once	NA
TGCGCCAGCAGCACTGGGCAGGGAGATACGGAGACCCAGTACTTC	CASSTGQGDTETQYF	TRBV5-1	TRBJ2-5	NA	NA
TGTGCCAGCAGCCAACCCGGGACAGGGGTTGACGAGCAGTACTTC	CASSQPGTGVDEQYF	TRBV3-1	TRBJ2-7	few	TRBD1
TGCAGCGTCCTGCAGGGAGAGCAGTACTTC	CSVLQGEQYF	TRBV29-1	TRBJ2-7	many	NA
TGTGCCAGCAGTTTTAATACCCACTATGGCTACACCTTC	CASSFNTHYGYTF	TRBV27	TRBJ1-2	NA	NA
TGTGCCATCAGTGAGTCAGGCCCACCCCTCCACTTT	CAISESGPPLHF	TRBV10-3	TRBJ1-6	NA	NA
TGTGCCAGCCAGACTAGCGGTGGGAACACCGGGGAGCTGTTTTTT	CASQTSGGNTGELFF	TRBV6-2/TRBV6-3	TRBJ2-2	NA	TRBD2
TGCAGTGCCCCGCCCCCCTCGCATCTTTCTGGGGCCAACGTCCTGACTTTC	CSAPPPSHLSGANVLTF	TRBV20-1	TRBJ2-6	many	NA
TGTGCCAGCAGCTCGGACGGCGGGGCGGACCTCTCCTACAATGAGCAGTTCTTC	CASSSDGGADLSYNEQFF	TRBV7-8	TRBJ2-1	NA	NA
TGTGCCAGCAGTTCTGGACAGGGGGCAGGGAATGAGCAGTTCTTC	CASSSGQGAGNEQFF	TRBV6-6	TRBJ2-1	few	TRBD1
TGTGCCAGCAGCTTAGCGACATTAGGGTATGGCTACACCTTC	CASSLATLGYGYTF	TRBV7-8	TRBJ1-2	NA	NA
TGCGCCAGCAGCCAATGGACGAATGAAAAACGGTTTTTT	CASSQWTNEKRFF	TRBV4-1	TRBJ1-4	NA	NA
TGCGCCAGCAGCCAAGATGAAGGGCGGGATAATTCACCCCTCCACTTT	CASSQDEGRDNSPLHF	TRBV4-1	TRBJ1-6	NA	NA
TGCAGCGCTCGAGACAGGGGGGGAATTAAAGCTTTCTTT	CSARDRGGIKAFF	TRBV29-1	TRBJ1-1	NA	TRBD1
TGTGCCAGCAGCCTGTATCAACGGACTAGCGGGAGCATGAATACGCAGTATTTT	CASSLYQRTSGSMNTQYF	TRBV7-8	TRBJ2-3	NA	TRBD2
TGCAGTGCACTGAAAAGCATGGAAAAACTGTTTTTT	CSALKSMEKLFF	TRBV20-1	TRBJ1-4	NA	NA
TGCGCCAGCAGCCGGGAGACAGGCACAGATACGCAGTATTTT	CASSRETGTDTQYF	TRBV5-1	TRBJ2-3	few	NA
TGTGCCAGCAGCCTAATGGGGGGAATCAACTACGAGCAGTACTTC	CASSLMGGINYEQYF	TRBV3-1	TRBJ2-7	few	NA
TGCAGTGCTAGTCCCGTTACAGATACGCAGTATTTT	CSASPVTDTQYF	TRBV20-1	TRBJ2-3	NA	NA
TGTGCCTGGAGCAGCGGATTTGGTAAAAGTGAGCAGTACTTC	CAWSSGFGKSEQYF	TRBV30	TRBJ2-5	NA	NA
TGCAGCGTTGTAACGAACACTGAAGCTTTCTTT	CSVVTNTEAFF	TRBV29-1	TRBJ1-1	few	NA
TGTGCCAGCAGCCAGTACTTCAGCGGGAGGGCCGGGAATGAGCAGTTCTTC	CASSQYFSGRAGNEQFF	TRBV11-2	TRBJ2-1	few	TRBD2
TGTGCCAGCAGTCTCAACGACCCAATTACCTACGAGCAGTACTTC	CASSLNDPITYEQYF	TRBV6-1	TRBJ2-7	few	NA
TGCGCCAGCAGCTTAAACCACCAAGCTAGGCACACTGAAGCTTTCTTT	CASSLNHQARHTEAFF	TRBV5-1	TRBJ1-1	few	NA
TGTGCCAGCAGCTTCCCAGAATCCTTGAGCACAGATACGCAGTATTTT	CASSFPESLSTDTQYF	TRBV7-9	TRBJ2-3	many	NA
TGTGCCAGCAGCCCCTCCGGGGTGGCTGACACTGAAGCTTTCTTT	CASSPSGVADTEAFF	TRBV6-6	TRBJ1-1	many	NA
TGCGCCGGCAGCCAAGGGTCCTTCACATCCTACGAGCAGTACTTC	CAGSQGSFTSYEQYF	TRBV4-1	TRBJ2-7	NA	NA